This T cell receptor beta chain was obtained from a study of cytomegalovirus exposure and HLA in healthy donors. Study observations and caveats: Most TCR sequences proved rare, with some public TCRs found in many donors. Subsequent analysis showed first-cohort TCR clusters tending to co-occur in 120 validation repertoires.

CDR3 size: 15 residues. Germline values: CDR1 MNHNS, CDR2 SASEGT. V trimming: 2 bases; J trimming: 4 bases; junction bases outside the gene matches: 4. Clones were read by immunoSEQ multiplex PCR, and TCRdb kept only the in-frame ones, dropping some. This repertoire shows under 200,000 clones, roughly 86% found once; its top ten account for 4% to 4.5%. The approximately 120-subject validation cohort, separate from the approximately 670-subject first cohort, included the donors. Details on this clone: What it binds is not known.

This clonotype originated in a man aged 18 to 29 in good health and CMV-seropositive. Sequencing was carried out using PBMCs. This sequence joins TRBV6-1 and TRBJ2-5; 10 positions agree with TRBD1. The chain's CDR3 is CASSEMGQGSETQYF. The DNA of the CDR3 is TGTGCCAGCAGTGAAATGGGACAGGGGTCAGAGACCCAGTACTTC.